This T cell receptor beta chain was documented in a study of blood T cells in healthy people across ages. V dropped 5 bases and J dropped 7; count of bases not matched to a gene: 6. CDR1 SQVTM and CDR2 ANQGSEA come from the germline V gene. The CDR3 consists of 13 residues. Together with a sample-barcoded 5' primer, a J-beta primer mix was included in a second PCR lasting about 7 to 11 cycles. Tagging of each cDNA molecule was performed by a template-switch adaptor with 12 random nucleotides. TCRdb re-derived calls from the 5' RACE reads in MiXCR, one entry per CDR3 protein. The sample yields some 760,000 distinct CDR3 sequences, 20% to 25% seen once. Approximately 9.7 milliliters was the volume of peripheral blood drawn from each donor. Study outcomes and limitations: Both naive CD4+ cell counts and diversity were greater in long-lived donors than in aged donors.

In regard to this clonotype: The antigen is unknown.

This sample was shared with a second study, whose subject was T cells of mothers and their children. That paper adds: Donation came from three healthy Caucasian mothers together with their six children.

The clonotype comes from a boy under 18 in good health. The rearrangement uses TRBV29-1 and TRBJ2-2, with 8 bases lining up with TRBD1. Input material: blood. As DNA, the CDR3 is TGCAGCGTTCCGACAGGGGCGGGCGGGGAGCTGTTTTTT. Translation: CSVPTGAGGELFF.